A single sample gave rise to the 24 T cell receptor beta chains below, sequenced in a study of lymphopenia after photon versus proton radiotherapy. Generated by immunoSEQ multiplex PCR, the TCRdb table keeps only in-frame clones and is missing some. This repertoire shows about 20,000 clones, about 89% found once; its top ten account for 11%. The source was peripheral blood, collected from a patient treated with proton-based radiotherapy. These receptor sequences come from a man aged 80 or over with esophageal cancer.

The chain couples TRBV5-1 to TRBJ2-1; TRBD2 matches at 10 bases. The CDR3 contains 15 residues. Germline V gives CDR1 SGHRS, CDR2 YFSETQ. V gave up 0 bases and J gave up 9 bases; unmatched junction bases: 6. In nucleotides, the CDR3 is TGCGCCAGCAGCTTGGCACTAGCGGGAAGCACTGAGCAGTTCTTC. It codes for CASSLALAGSTEQFF.

This clone was counted a single time. This rearrangement joins TRBV28 to TRBJ2-7; D might be TRBD1 or TRBD2, each matching 5 bases. Germline V lookup: CDR1 MDHEN, CDR2 SYDVKM. The CDR3 has 15 residues. Trimming cost V 2 bases and J 0 bases, with 11 bases left between them. In DNA, the CDR3 is TGTGCCAGCAGTTTAACGGGGCAGCTCTCCTACGAGCAGTACTTC. Its protein is CASSLTGQLSYEQYF.

This clone was seen once. This rearrangement joins TRBV19 to TRBJ1-5; 7 bases are a match to TRBD1. Germline CDR1 reads LNHDA; CDR2 reads SQIVND (reference sequence). CDR3 length: 15 amino acids. V lost 6 bases, J lost 6 bases, and 11 bases stayed unmatched. Here the CDR3 reads CASSSTGSWGQPQHF. CDR3 coding DNA: TGTGCCAGTAGCTCGACAGGGAGTTGGGGTCAGCCCCAGCATTTT.

The chain is built from TRBV6-5 and TRBJ2-7; 10 bases map to TRBD2. V lost 6 bases to trimming and J lost 2 bases; unmatched junction nucleotides: 4. The germline V gene encodes CDR1 MNHEY and CDR2 SVGAGI. The CDR3 is 14 residues long. This CDR3 is CASRTSGAAYEQYF. DNA of the CDR3: TGTGCCAGCAGAACTAGCGGGGCCGCCTACGAGCAGTACTTC.

The chain has TRBV5-1 and TRBJ2-1; D not resolved. The germline V gene encodes CDR1 SGHRS and CDR2 YFSETQ. CDR3 size: 17 residues. V was trimmed by 0 bases and J by 0 bases, leaving 13 bases between them. The CDR3 DNA reads as TGCGCCAGCAGCTTGGTGGCCGGGCCGAGCTCCTACAATGAGCAGTTCTTC. This codes for CASSLVAGPSSYNEQFF.

This clone came up once. The rearrangement links TRBV4-3 to TRBJ2-1; perhaps TRBD1 as D (6 bases). Trimming removed 4 bases at V and 10 bases at J, with 23 bases between. Looked up from germline, CDR1 is LGHNA and CDR2 is YSLEER. The CDR3 is 16 amino acids. In nucleotides, the CDR3 is TGCGCCAGCAGCCTTAGACAGGCCCCATTTACAGGGGAGCAGTTCTTC. Protein sequence: CASSLRQAPFTGEQFF.

The rearrangement joins TRBV18 to TRBJ2-3, with 9 bases matching TRBD1. From germline, CDR1 is KGHSH and CDR2 LQKENI. Germline trimming cut 8 bases from V and 2 bases from J; bases unmatched to any gene: 2. The CDR3 runs to 13 residues. The CDR3 DNA sequence: TGTGCCAGCGGACAGGGGCACACAGATACGCAGTATTTT. Translating gives CASGQGHTDTQYF.

V usage is TRBV5-1 and J usage is TRBJ1-1; the D is unclear. The CDR3 runs to 14 residues. Germline loops: CDR1 SGHRS, CDR2 YFSETQ. Between the trimmed V and J ends, which lost 1 base and 0 bases, there was a span of 7 bases. CDR3: CASSLKGLNTEAFF. CDR3 bases: TGCGCCAGCAGCTTGAAGGGATTGAACACTGAAGCTTTCTTT.

The V gene is TRBV18, the J gene TRBJ2-7; possibly TRBD1 for D (5 bases). The ends were cut back, 3 bases at V and 6 bases at J, with 9 bases in the middle. There are 12 residues in the CDR3. The germline gives CDR1 KGHSH, CDR2 LQKENI. The CDR3 DNA reads as TGTGCCAGCTCACCGACAGCTGGCGAGCAGTACTTC. Residues: CASSPTAGEQYF.

This chain links TRBV19 with TRBJ2-5; 10 bases match TRBD2. The CDR3 totals 12 residues. Germline V gives CDR1 LNHDA, CDR2 SQIVND (reference sequence). Trimming removed 6 bases from V and 5 bases from J; junction bases left unmatched: 0. The CDR3 here is CASRGLAETQYF. The CDR3 DNA follows: TGTGCCAGTAGGGGACTAGCGGAGACCCAGTACTTC.

This clone has only one observation. V and J are TRBV18 and TRBJ1-5; D gene unclear. The germline V gene has CDR1 KGHSH and CDR2 LQKENI. The CDR3 totals 14 residues. The V gene lost 4 bases and the J gene lost 5 bases, with 12 bases spanning the gap. The CDR3 DNA sequence: TGTGCCAGCTCACTAGGACCCGGGCATCAGCCCCAGCATTTT. Protein: CASSLGPGHQPQHF. The full variable domain, in which reference TRBV18 and TRBJ1-5 provide the parts outside the CDR3, is NAGVMQNPRHLVRRRGQEARLRCSPMKGHSHVYWYRQLPEEGLKFMVYLQKENIIDESGMPKERFSAEFPKEGPSILRIQQVVRGDSAAYFCASSLGPGHQPQHFGDGTRLSIL.

This sequence joins TRBV4-2 and TRBJ1-3; TRBD1 aligns across 8 bases. The CDR3 loop spans 14 amino acids. Germline V gene sequence: CDR1 LGHNA, CDR2 YNFKEQ. V shed 5 bases, J shed 4 bases, and the junction held 4 bases outside the gene matches. The CDR3 is CASSLQGDGNTIYF. DNA of the CDR3: TGTGCCAGCAGCTTACAGGGGGACGGAAACACCATATATTTT.

The chain has TRBV19 and TRBJ1-5, with D unresolved. Germline CDR1 is LNHDA and CDR2 is SQIVND (reference sequence). V lost 7 bases, J lost 4 bases, and 8 bases lay in between. This CDR3 comprises 12 residues. CDR3 DNA: TGTGCCAGTAAGACGGGGAATCAGCCCCAGCATTTT. Encoded protein: CASKTGNQPQHF.

The chain joins TRBV11-3 to TRBJ2-3; 11 bases align to TRBD2. The CDR3 length is 18 residues. V shed 0 bases and J 4 bases; nucleotides not matched to a gene: 9. CDR1 and CDR2 (germline): SGHNT, YENEEA. The CDR3 DNA follows: TGTGCCAGCAGCTTAGATTCCCCACTAGCGGGAGACCCAGATACGCAGTATTTT. Protein sequence: CASSLDSPLAGDPDTQYF.

The chain joins TRBV7-6 to TRBJ2-3; possible D gene TRBD2, 6 bases. This CDR3 comprises 14 residues. V was cut by 3 bases and J by 1 base, with 8 bases left in between. Germline assignment: CDR1 SGHVS and CDR2 FNYEAQ. CDR3 amino acids: CASSFLAGTDTQYF. The CDR3 DNA is TGTGCCAGCAGCTTCTTAGCGGGCACAGATACGCAGTATTTT. The whole variable domain, remainder taken from reference TRBV7-6 and TRBJ2-3, is GAGVSQSPRYKVTKRGQDVALRCDPISGHVSLYWYRQALGQGPEFLTYFNYEAQQDKSGLPNDRFSAERPEGSISTLTIQRTEQRDSAMYRCASSFLAGTDTQYFGPGTRLTVL.

The chain carries TRBV7-9 and TRBJ2-1; TRBD1 agrees at 7 bases. The V gene end was trimmed by 3 bases and the J gene end by 5 bases; junction bases not matched to a gene: 4. Germline V lookup: CDR1 SEHNR, CDR2 FQNEAQ (reference sequence). The CDR3 contains 14 residues. CDR3 DNA: TGTGCCAGCAGCTTCGGACAGGCAGACAATGAGCAGTTCTTC. It yields the protein CASSFGQADNEQFF.

In this sample, this clone turned up a few times. J is TRBJ2-7 and V is TRBV7-3; 9 bases line up with TRBD1. Germline CDR1 reads SGHTA; CDR2 reads FQGTGA. The V gene end was trimmed by 5 bases and the J gene end by 5 bases; junction bases not matched to a gene: 7. This CDR3 region has 14 residues. The CDR3 is CASSIGTGFNEQYF. The CDR3 DNA follows: TGTGCCAGCAGCATCGGGACAGGGTTCAACGAGCAGTACTTC.

V and J are TRBV4-2 and TRBJ1-4; D is perhaps TRBD1 (6 bases). Trimming removed 3 bases at V and 7 bases at J, with 15 bases between. The CDR3 spans 15 residues. Germline V gene lookup returns CDR1 LGHNA and CDR2 YNFKEQ. CDR3 DNA sequence: TGTGCCAGCAGCCACACCAGGGGTAGTGGTGAAAAACTGTTTTTT. Translation gives CASSHTRGSGEKLFF.

This chain connects TRBV2 to TRBJ2-7, with no clear D. Trimming left V 4 bases short and J 2 bases short, with 6 bases between. This CDR3 region has 12 residues. Germline values: CDR1 SNHLY, CDR2 FYNNEI. The CDR3 protein is CASSADTYEQYF. The DNA of the CDR3 is TGTGCCAGCAGTGCCGACACCTACGAGCAGTACTTC.

This chain connects TRBV15 to TRBJ1-6; maybe TRBD1 (5 bases). Germline assignment: CDR1 LNHNV and CDR2 YYDKDF (reference sequence). Trimming took off 1 base at V and 6 bases at J, with 10 bases between the two ends. This CDR3 contains 15 residues. The chain's CDR3 is CATSRVVGVNSPLHF. The CDR3, as DNA: TGTGCCACCAGCAGAGTTGTAGGGGTTAATTCACCCCTCCACTTT.

As to this clone: A read error may account for a junction end that differs from germline. The chain joins TRBV10-3 to TRBJ1-1; 10 bases map to TRBD1. CDR1 is ENHRY and CDR2 is SYGVKD in the germline V gene. The CDR3 covers 18 residues. The CDR3 protein is CASSSTSGQGWRNTEAFF. In nucleotides, the CDR3 is TGTGCCAGCAGTTCAACATCGGGACAGGGGTGGAGGAACACTGAAGCTTTCTTT.

The rearrangement uses TRBV29-1 and TRBJ1-1; 8 bases fit TRBD1. The CDR3 runs to 13 residues. Germline V lookup: CDR1 SQVTM, CDR2 ANQGSEA. Trimming cost V 7 bases and J 0 bases; bases outside gene matches: 4. This chain's CDR3 is CSGEDRVNTEAFF. The CDR3 DNA follows: TGCAGCGGGGAGGACAGGGTGAACACTGAAGCTTTCTTT. The whole variable domain, filled in from reference TRBV29-1 and TRBJ1-1, reads SAVISQKPSRDICQRGTSLTIQCQVDSQVTMMFWYRQQPGQSLTLIATANQGSEATYESGFVIDKFPISRPNLTFSTLTVSNMSPEDSSIYLCSGEDRVNTEAFFGQGTRLTVV.

The chain combines TRBV7-9 with TRBJ1-1; D remains ambiguous. CDR1 and CDR2 from the germline V gene are SEHNR and FQNEAQ (reference sequence). V gave up 4 bases and J gave up 5 bases, with 11 bases separating them. The CDR3 is 13 amino acids. The CDR3 sequence: CASSSQAHTEAFF. The CDR3 bases are TGTGCCAGCAGCTCTCAGGCCCATACTGAAGCTTTCTTT.

This chain links TRBV7-8 with TRBJ1-2; 7 bases map to TRBD1. Germline CDR1 reads SGHVS; CDR2 reads FQNEAQ. The CDR3 consists of 17 residues. V shed 3 bases, J shed 4 bases, and the junction held 14 bases outside the gene matches. The CDR3 loop is CASSLDPGQSSPYGYTF. The CDR3 DNA follows: TGTGCCAGCAGCTTGGATCCGGGACAGAGCTCTCCCTATGGCTACACCTTC.